These T cell receptor beta chains were read from a single sample in a study of cytomegalovirus exposure and HLA in healthy donors. This table comes from immunoSEQ multiplex PCR, and its TCRdb copy is limited to in-frame clones, with some not included. Found here are over 150,000 clones, 65% to 75% of them singletons; the top ten hold roughly 2.8%. The source material was PBMCs. Source of these receptors: a man between 18 and 35 years old in good health and CMV-seronegative. CDR3s leave out the opening cysteine and the closing phenylalanine or tryptophan.

>TRBJ2-2|TRBV27
ASRGSRVADGELF
>TRBJ1-1|TRBV30
AWSFQGGTEAF
>TRBJ2-1|TRBV4-1
ASSPFPGLASNNEQF
>TRBJ1-2|TRBV7-9
ASSPTTGGFDGYT
>TRBJ1-3|TRBV5-1
ASKALGDPTGNTIY
>TRBJ1-5|TRBV6-1
ASTPGGARQPQH
>TRBJ2-1|TRBV27
ASSLTGSEQF
>TRBJ2-1|TRBV6-4
ASSDSPYNEQF
>TRBJ2-3|TRBV7-9
ASSLDLDTQY
>TRBJ2-2|TRBV4-1
ASSHQPFPGQGTGELF
>TRBJ2-5|TRBV5-1
ASSPTGAETQY
>TRBJ1-1|TRBV11-2
TSTSAGNWNTEAF
>TRBJ2-5|TRBV6-5
ASSYWLADQETQY
>TRBJ2-7|TRBV4-2
ASSQRGSSYEQY
>TRBJ1-1|TRBV6-6
ASSYSRVNTEAF
>TRBJ2-2|TRBV5-8
ASSLVLYTGELF
>TRBJ2-1|TRBV5-1
ASSLAGTGGFNEQF
>TRBJ2-3|TRBV15
ATSTWGGPADTQY
>TRBJ1-2|TRBV7-2
ASSLGTGPYGYT
>TRBJ2-5|TRBV5-1
ASSFGVQETQY
>TRBJ1-1|TRBV9
ASSPMTGLNTEAF
>TRBJ1-2|TRBV5-1
ASSIQQGGGYGYT
>TRBJ2-5|TRBV7-9
ASSFIGGETQY
>TRBJ1-2|TRBV7-9
ASSKTDRGDRYGYT
>TRBJ1-2|TRBV6-6
ASSPPEGGYT